Listed below are T cell receptor beta chains from one sample, sequenced in a study of shared clonotypes between healthy human individuals. Clones were read by immunoSEQ multiplex PCR, and TCRdb kept only the in-frame ones, dropping some. Of 950,000 to 1,100,000 clones detected, about 74% appear once; the ten largest clones hold about 1.5%. The sample comprised memory CD4+ T cells sorted from blood. Receptors originate from a man aged 18 to 29 in good health. Each CDR3 is given without its conserved first and last residue. Each record gives: J gene, clone size, CDR3 length, V gene, CDR3 protein. Size is omitted from some rows. Given values are once, few, many or a class for expanded clones.

J: TRBJ2-1
size: NA
length: 14
V: TRBV28
CDR3: ASSLAGTGGYNEQF

J: TRBJ1-5
size: few
length: 16
V: TRBV4-1
CDR3: ASSQVQSADPASQPQH

J: TRBJ1-4
size: NA
length: 10
V: TRBV11-2
CDR3: ASSRPGEKLF

J: TRBJ2-3
size: NA
length: 13
V: TRBV13
CDR3: ASSSLGTSTDTQY

J: TRBJ2-5
size: NA
length: 9
V: TRBV29-1
CDR3: SGLAAETQY

J: TRBJ2-3
size: NA
length: 13
V: TRBV7-8
CDR3: ASSFGGSSTDTQY

J: TRBJ2-2
size: NA
length: 12
V: TRBV6-5
CDR3: AIRQGSFTGELF

J: TRBJ2-2
size: NA
length: 12
V: TRBV4-3
CDR3: ASSQGQGPGELF

J: TRBJ2-1
size: NA
length: 13
V: TRBV7-2
CDR3: ASSIPGLAANEQF

J: TRBJ2-1
size: NA
length: 11
V: TRBV19
CDR3: ASSETPSYEQF

J: TRBJ2-5
size: once
length: 11
V: TRBV5-1
CDR3: ASSLEGRETQY

J: TRBJ2-5
size: once
length: 11
V: TRBV7-2
CDR3: ASSPTAQETQY

J: TRBJ2-7
size: many
length: 13
V: TRBV5-4
CDR3: ASSLGAGGSYEQY

J: TRBJ2-5
size: NA
length: 11
V: TRBV6-1
CDR3: ATMRGGQETQY

J: TRBJ1-4
size: NA
length: 13
V: TRBV7-9
CDR3: ASSPDDSTTGKLF

J: TRBJ2-7
size: NA
length: 10
V: TRBV10-3
CDR3: AISDGNYEQY

J: TRBJ1-5
size: few
length: 12
V: TRBV6-1
CDR3: ASSEEGGRQPQH

J: TRBJ2-5
size: NA
length: 14
V: TRBV11-3
CDR3: ASSQGTSGSKETQY

J: TRBJ2-7
size: few
length: 11
V: TRBV19
CDR3: ASLSAGTYEQY

J: TRBJ2-7
size: once
length: 12
V: TRBV12-2
CDR3: ASRLDSSFYEQY

J: TRBJ1-5
size: few
length: 12
V: TRBV28
CDR3: ASSSGGGNQPQH

J: TRBJ1-5
size: NA
length: 13
V: TRBV19
CDR3: ASRPGQAANQPQH

J: TRBJ2-2
size: once
length: 11
V: TRBV7-7
CDR3: ASSLDGSGELF

J: TRBJ1-4
size: NA
length: 15
V: TRBV11-2
CDR3: ASSPRDRGRTNEKLF

J: TRBJ2-5
size: NA
length: 10
V: TRBV30
CDR3: AWSPSKETQY

J: TRBJ2-7
size: NA
length: 9
V: TRBV6-6
CDR3: ASGSQYEQY

J: TRBJ2-1
size: NA
length: 12
V: TRBV5-1
CDR3: ASSPGSSYNEQF

J: TRBJ2-7
size: NA
length: 11
V: TRBV6-5
CDR3: ASRGTSSYEQY

J: TRBJ1-2
size: NA
length: 11
V: TRBV6-1
CDR3: ASRLTGLYGYT

J: TRBJ2-1
size: NA
length: 14
V: TRBV28
CDR3: ASSFEGTYSYNEQF

J: TRBJ1-1
size: NA
length: 13
V: TRBV6-6
CDR3: ASSSFGGMNTEAF

J: TRBJ2-5
size: NA
length: 11
V: TRBV7-9
CDR3: ASSLASTETQY

J: TRBJ2-3
size: NA
length: 13
V: TRBV7-8
CDR3: ASSLEHRVTDTQY

J: TRBJ1-5
size: NA
length: 14
V: TRBV19
CDR3: ASTAMGQLSNQPQH

J: TRBJ2-2
size: NA
length: 13
V: TRBV5-1
CDR3: ASSLEGAFTGELF

J: TRBJ2-3
size: NA
length: 10
V: TRBV7-9
CDR3: ASSLEADTQY

J: TRBJ1-4
size: NA
length: 11
V: TRBV2
CDR3: ASLRRGPEKLF

J: TRBJ1-4
size: NA
length: 14
V: TRBV5-4
CDR3: ASSKGALQANEKLF

J: TRBJ2-1
size: NA
length: 13
V: TRBV7-2
CDR3: ASNLGLQSYNEQF

J: TRBJ2-7
size: NA
length: 9
V: TRBV30
CDR3: AWSWQSEQY

J: TRBJ1-4
size: NA
length: 12
V: TRBV19
CDR3: ASSPGQKNEKLF

J: TRBJ1-2
size: once
length: 12
V: TRBV11-2
CDR3: ASSLDGAGVGYT

J: TRBJ1-1
size: NA
length: 12
V: TRBV9
CDR3: ASSVVAMNTEAF

J: TRBJ2-2
size: NA
length: 13
V: TRBV7-2
CDR3: ASRGTSPGVGELF

J: TRBJ2-3
size: NA
length: 14
V: TRBV5-1
CDR3: ASSLATGGRGDTQY

J: TRBJ2-2
size: NA
length: 14
V: TRBV14
CDR3: ASSKSRGSNTGELF